Sequencing of this T cell receptor (beta chain) was carried out in a study of T-cell reconstitution after alpha-beta-depleted transplantation in children. TCRbeta library preparation incorporated unique molecular identifiers. TCRdb reprocessed the PCR reads with MiXCR, giving one entry per CDR3 protein. The sample records approximately 400,000 distinct CDR3 sequences, approximately 10% being singletons. From germline, CDR1 is LGHNA and CDR2 YSLEER. V gave up 1 base and J gave up 4 bases; unmatched junction bases: 6. The CDR3 length is 16 residues. The sequence came from a human donor who donated a stem cell graft to a child with acute myeloid leukemia. Sequences were derived from PBMCs from the stem cell graft donor, sampled from the stem cell graft. This sequence joins TRBV4-3 and TRBJ2-3, with 9 nucleotides matching TRBD1. The CDR3 sequence: CASSQASGQGSDTQYF. The CDR3 DNA reads TGCGCCAGCAGCCAAGCTTCTGGACAGGGGTCAGATACGCAGTATTTT.